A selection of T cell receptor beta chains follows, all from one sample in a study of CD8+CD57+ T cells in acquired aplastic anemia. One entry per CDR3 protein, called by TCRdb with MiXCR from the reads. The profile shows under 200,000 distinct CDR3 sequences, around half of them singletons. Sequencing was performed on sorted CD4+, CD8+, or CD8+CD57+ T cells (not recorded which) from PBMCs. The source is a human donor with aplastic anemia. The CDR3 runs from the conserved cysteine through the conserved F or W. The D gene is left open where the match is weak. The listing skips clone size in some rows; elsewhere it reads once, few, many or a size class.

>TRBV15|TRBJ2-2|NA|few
CATSRSVLGGTGELFF
TGTGCCACCAGCAGAAGTGTTTTAGGGGGGACCGGGGAGCTGTTTTTT
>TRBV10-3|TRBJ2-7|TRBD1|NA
CAISTGDRRYEQYF
TGTGCCATCAGCACAGGGGACAGGAGGTACGAGCAGTACTTC
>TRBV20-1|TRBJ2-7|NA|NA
CSASRTHEQYF
TGCAGTGCTAGTCGCACCCACGAGCAGTACTTC
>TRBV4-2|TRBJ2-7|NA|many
CASSQGGRDAQYF
TGTGCCAGCAGCCAAGGAGGGCGGGATGCGCAGTACTTC
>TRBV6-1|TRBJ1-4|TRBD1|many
CASSRQGENEKLFF
TGTGCCAGCAGTCGACAGGGCGAGAATGAAAAACTGTTTTTT
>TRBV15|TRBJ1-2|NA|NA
CATSRDMGSSYGYTF
TGTGCCACCAGCAGAGATATGGGCAGCTCTTATGGCTACACCTTC
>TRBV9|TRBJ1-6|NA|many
CASSGGQTFSPLHF
TGTGCCAGCAGCGGAGGACAGACGTTTTCACCCCTCCACTTT
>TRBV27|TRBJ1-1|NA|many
CASSLRGARTEAFF
TGTGCCAGCAGTTTACGAGGGGCTAGGACTGAAGCTTTCTTT
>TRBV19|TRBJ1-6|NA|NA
CASSIARGNSPLHF
TGTGCCAGTAGTATAGCCCGAGGGAATTCACCTCTCCACTTT
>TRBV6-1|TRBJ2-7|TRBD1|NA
CASSLGGTGVFYEQYF
TGTGCCAGCAGCTTAGGGGGGACAGGGGTTTTCTACGAGCAGTACTTC
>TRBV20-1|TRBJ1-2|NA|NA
CSARDGLGYTF
TGCAGTGCTAGGGATGGCCTCGGCTACACCTTC
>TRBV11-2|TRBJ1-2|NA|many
CASSLESSGPNYGYTF
TGTGCCAGCAGCTTAGAATCGTCAGGGCCTAACTATGGCTACACCTTC
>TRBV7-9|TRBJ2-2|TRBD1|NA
CASSSGQGELFF
TGTGCCAGCAGCTCGGGACAGGGGGAGCTGTTTTTT
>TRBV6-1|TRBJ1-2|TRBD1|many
CASSEGTGRYGYTF
TGTGCCAGCAGTGAAGGGACAGGGAGGTATGGCTACACCTTC
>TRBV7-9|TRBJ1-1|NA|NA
CASSFSEDTEAFF
TGTGCCAGCAGCTTCTCGGAGGACACTGAAGCTTTCTTT